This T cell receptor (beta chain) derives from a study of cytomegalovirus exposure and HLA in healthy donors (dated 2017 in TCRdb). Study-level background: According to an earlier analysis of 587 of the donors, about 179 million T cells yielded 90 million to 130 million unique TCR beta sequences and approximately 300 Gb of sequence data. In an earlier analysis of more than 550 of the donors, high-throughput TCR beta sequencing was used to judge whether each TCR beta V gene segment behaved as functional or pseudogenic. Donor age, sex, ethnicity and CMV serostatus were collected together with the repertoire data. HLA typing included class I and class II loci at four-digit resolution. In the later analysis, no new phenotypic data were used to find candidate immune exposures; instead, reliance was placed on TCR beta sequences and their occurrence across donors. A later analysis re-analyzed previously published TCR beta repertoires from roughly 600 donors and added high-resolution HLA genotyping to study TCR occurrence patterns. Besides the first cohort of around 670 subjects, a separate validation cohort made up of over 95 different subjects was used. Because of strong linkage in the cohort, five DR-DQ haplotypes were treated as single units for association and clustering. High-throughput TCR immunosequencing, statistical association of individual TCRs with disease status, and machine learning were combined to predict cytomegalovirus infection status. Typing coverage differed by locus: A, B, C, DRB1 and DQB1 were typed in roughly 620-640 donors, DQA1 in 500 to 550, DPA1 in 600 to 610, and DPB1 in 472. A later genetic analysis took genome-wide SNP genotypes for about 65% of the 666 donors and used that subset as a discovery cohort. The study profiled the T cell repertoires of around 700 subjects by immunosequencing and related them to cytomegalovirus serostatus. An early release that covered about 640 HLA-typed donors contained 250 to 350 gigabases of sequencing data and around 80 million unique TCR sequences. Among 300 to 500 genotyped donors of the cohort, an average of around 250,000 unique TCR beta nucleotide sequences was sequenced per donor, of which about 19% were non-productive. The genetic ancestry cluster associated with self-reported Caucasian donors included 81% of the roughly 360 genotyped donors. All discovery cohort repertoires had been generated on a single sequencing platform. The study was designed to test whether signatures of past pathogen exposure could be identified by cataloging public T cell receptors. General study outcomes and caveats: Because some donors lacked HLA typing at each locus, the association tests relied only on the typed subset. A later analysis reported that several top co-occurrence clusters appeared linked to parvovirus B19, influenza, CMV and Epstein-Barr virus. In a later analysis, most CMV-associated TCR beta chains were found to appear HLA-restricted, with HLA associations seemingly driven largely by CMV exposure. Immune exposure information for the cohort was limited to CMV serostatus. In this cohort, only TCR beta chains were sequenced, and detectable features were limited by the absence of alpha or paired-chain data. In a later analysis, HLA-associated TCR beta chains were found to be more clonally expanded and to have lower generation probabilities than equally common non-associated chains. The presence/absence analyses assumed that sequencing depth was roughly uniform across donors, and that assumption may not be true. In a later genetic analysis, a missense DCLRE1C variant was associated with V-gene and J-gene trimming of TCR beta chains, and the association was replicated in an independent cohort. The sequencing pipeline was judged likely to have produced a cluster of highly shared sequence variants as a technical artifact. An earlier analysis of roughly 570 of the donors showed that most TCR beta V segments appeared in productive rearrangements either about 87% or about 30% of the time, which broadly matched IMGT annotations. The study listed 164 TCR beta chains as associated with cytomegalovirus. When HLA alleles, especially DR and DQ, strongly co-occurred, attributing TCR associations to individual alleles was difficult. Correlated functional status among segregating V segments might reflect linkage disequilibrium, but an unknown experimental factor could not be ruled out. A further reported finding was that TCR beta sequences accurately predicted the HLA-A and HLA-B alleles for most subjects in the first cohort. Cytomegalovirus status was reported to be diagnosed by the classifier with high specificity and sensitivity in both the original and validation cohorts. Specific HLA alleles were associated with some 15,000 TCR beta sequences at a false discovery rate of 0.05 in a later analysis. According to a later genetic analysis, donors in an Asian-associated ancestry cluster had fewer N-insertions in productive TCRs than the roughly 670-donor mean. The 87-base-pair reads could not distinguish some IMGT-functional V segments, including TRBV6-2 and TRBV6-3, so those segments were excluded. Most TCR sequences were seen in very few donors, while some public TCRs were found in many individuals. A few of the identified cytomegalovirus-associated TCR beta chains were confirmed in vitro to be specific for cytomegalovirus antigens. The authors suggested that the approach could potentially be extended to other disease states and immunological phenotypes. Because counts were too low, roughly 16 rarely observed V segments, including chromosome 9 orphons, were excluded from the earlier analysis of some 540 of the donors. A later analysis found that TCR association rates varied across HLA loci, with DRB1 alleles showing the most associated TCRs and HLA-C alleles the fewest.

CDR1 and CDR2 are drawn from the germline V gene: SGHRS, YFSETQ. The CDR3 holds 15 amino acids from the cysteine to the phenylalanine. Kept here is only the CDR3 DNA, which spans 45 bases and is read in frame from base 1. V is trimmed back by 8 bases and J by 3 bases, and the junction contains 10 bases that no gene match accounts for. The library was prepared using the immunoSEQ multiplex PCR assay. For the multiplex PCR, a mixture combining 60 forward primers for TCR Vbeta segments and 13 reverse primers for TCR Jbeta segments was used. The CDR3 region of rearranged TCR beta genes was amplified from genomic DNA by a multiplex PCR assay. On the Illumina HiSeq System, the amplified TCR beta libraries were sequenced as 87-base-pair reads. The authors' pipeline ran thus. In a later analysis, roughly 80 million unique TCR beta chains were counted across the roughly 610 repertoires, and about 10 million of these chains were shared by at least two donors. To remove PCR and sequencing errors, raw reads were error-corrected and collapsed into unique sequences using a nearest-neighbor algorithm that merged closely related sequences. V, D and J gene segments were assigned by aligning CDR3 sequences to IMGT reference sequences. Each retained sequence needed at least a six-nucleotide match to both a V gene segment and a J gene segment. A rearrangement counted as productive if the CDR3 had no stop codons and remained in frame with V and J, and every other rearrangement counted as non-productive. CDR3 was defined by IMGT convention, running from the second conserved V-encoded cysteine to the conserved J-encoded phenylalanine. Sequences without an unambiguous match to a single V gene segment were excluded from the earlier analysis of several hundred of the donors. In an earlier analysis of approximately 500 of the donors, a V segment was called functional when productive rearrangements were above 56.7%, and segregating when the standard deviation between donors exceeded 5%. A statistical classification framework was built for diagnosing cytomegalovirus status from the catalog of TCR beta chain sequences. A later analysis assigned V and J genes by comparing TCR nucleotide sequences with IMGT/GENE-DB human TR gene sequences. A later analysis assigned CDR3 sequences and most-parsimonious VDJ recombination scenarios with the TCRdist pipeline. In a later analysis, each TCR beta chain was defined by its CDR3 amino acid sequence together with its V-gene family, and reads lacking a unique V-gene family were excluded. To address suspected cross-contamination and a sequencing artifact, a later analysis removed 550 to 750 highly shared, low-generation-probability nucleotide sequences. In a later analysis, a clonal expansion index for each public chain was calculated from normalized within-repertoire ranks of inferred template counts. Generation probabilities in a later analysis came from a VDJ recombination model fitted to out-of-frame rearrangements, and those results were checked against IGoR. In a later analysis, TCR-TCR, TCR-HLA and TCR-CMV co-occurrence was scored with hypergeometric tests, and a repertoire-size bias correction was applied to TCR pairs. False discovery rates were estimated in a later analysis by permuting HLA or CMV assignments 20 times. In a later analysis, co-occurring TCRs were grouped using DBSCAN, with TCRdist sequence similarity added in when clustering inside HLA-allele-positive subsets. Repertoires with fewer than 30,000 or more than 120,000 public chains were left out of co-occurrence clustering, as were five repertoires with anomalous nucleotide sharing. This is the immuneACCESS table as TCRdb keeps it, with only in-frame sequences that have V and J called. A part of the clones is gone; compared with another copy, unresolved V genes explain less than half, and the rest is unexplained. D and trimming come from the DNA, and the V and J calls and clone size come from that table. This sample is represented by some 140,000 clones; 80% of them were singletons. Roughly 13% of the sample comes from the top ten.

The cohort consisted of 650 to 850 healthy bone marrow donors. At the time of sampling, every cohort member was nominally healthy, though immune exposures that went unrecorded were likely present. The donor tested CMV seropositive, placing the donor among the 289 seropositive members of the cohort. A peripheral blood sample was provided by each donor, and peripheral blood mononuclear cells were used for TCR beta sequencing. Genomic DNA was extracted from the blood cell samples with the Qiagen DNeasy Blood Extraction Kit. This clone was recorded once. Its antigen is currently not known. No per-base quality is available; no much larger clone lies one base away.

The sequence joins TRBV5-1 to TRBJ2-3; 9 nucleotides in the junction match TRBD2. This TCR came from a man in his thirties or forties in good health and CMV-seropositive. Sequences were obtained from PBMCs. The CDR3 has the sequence CASTQPSGKTDTQYF. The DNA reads TGCGCCAGTACCCAGCCTAGCGGGAAGACAGATACGCAGTATTTT.